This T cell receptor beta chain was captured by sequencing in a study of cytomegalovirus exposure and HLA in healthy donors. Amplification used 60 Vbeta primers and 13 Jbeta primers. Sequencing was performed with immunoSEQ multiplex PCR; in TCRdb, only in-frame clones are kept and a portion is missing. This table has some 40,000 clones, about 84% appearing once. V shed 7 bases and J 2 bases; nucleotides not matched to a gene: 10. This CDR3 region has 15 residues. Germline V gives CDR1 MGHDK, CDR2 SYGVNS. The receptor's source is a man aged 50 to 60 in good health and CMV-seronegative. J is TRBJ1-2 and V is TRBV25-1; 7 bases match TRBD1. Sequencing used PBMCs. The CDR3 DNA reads TGTGCCAGCAAGGGCTTCGGACAGGCCAACTATGGCTACACCTTC. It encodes CASKGFGQANYGYTF.